These T cell receptor beta chains were read from a single sample in a study of blood T cell repertoires in COVID-19. Libraries were prepared by immunoSEQ multiplex PCR; TCRdb keeps only in-frame clonotypes and omits some of them. The sample consists of over 50,000 clones, about four fifths of them appearing once. The sample comprised peripheral blood. These receptors were taken from a woman between 50 and 59 years old with active or convalescent COVID-19. Each CDR3 is given with its conserved first and last residue. Fields, in order: D gene, clone size, V gene, J gene, CDR3 DNA, CDR3 protein. D genes are given only for firm matches. Only some rows state a clone size, as once, few, many or a class for expanded clones.

TRBD1	few	TRBV7-8	TRBJ1-1	TGTGCCAGCAACAACCTGGGACAGGGGGCAAAAGCTTTCTTT	CASNNLGQGAKAFF
-	-	TRBV6-2/TRBV6-3	TRBJ2-1	TGTGCCAGCAGTTACGGAGGGCGGCCCTACAATGAGCAGTTCTTC	CASSYGGRPYNEQFF
-	-	TRBV24-1	TRBJ2-7	TGTGCCACCAAGACGTCCCGTTCAGGGGGGCTATCCTACGAGCAGTACTTC	CATKTSRSGGLSYEQYF
TRBD1	-	TRBV10-3	TRBJ2-2	TGTGCCTTCAGCAGACGAAAGGACAGGGGTGGGTGCGGGGAGCTGTTTTTT	CAFSRRKDRGGCGELFF
TRBD1	-	TRBV15	TRBJ1-2	TGTGCCACCAGCAGAGATCCTTACAGGGGGGGAACCCCGGACTATGGCTACACCTTC	CATSRDPYRGGTPDYGYTF
-	-	TRBV7-8	TRBJ2-1	TGTGCCAGCAGCTCGGACTACCGCGGGCAGTTCTTC	CASSSDYRGQFF
TRBD2	-	TRBV11-2	TRBJ2-1	TGTGCCAGCAGCTTAGAGGGGCTAGCGGGAGGCCCAGGGTGGTACAATGAGCAGTTCTTC	CASSLEGLAGGPGWYNEQFF
-	few	TRBV12-3/TRBV12-4	TRBJ1-5	TGTGCCAGTGGGGGAGGGGCGGGCCAGCCCCAGCATTTT	CASGGGAGQPQHF
-	-	TRBV3-1/TRBV3-2	TRBJ1-3	TGTGCCAGCAGCCCTCAGGGCCCTGGAAACACCATATATTTT	CASSPQGPGNTIYF
-	-	TRBV29-1	TRBJ2-3	TGCAGCGTTCGGAGGGCCGCGGGGACAGATACGCAGTATTTT	CSVRRAAGTDTQYF
TRBD1	-	TRBV5-1	TRBJ1-2	TGCGCCAGCACCGGGACAGGGAGAGGTGGCTACACCTTC	CASTGTGRGGYTF
-	-	TRBV29-1	TRBJ1-2	TGCAGCGTTGGGACAGCGATTGACGGCTACACCTTC	CSVGTAIDGYTF
TRBD1	-	TRBV7-2	TRBJ1-1	TGTGCCAGCAGCTTAAACAGGGGGGCAAGAGTCACTGAAGCTTTCTTT	CASSLNRGARVTEAFF
TRBD2	few	TRBV6-2/TRBV6-3	TRBJ2-1	TGTGCCAGCAGCCCCGGGACTAGCGGGACCTCCTACAATGAGCAGTTCTTC	CASSPGTSGTSYNEQFF
TRBD1	few	TRBV27	TRBJ2-2	TGTGCCAGCGCGTCGACAGGGCCGTTTAACACCGGGGAGCTGTTTTTT	CASASTGPFNTGELFF
-	-	TRBV5-4	TRBJ2-5	TGTGCCAGCAGCTTGGATGCGGGACAAGAGACCCAGTACTTC	CASSLDAGQETQYF
TRBD1	once	TRBV19	TRBJ1-1	TGTGCCAGTAGTATAAACAGGGGGCAGGACACTGAAGCTTTCTTT	CASSINRGQDTEAFF
-	once	TRBV15	TRBJ1-5	TGTGCCACCAGGGGAGACGGATTCAATCAGCCCCAGCATTTT	CATRGDGFNQPQHF
TRBD2	-	TRBV9	TRBJ2-1	TGTGCCAGCAGCGTAGTAGGGGACTACTACAATGAGCAGTTCTTC	CASSVVGDYYNEQFF
-	-	TRBV24-1	TRBJ2-2	TGTGCCACCAGTGAGTTCAGGGCAGGGGAGCTGTTTTTT	CATSEFRAGELFF
-	-	TRBV21-1	TRBJ1-1	TGTGCCAGCAGGTCAGGGCAGGGGAGCACTGAAGCTTTCTTT	CASRSGQGSTEAFF
TRBD2	once	TRBV19	TRBJ2-1	TGTGCCAGTAGTAGAACTAGCGGATACAATGAGCAGTTCTTC	CASSRTSGYNEQFF
-	many	TRBV6-6	TRBJ2-7	TGTGCCAGCAGCCTCGGACAGAGCCCCTACGAGCAGTACTTC	CASSLGQSPYEQYF
-	-	TRBV3-1/TRBV3-2	TRBJ1-5	TGTGCCAGCAGCCCCACTGGGGGCGGCAATCAGCCCCAGCATTTT	CASSPTGGGNQPQHF
-	once	TRBV2	TRBJ2-7	TGTGCCAGCAGTGAGGTCAGGGTGTACGAGCAGTACTTC	CASSEVRVYEQYF
TRBD1	once	TRBV27	TRBJ1-2	TGTGCCAGCAGTACGGGACAGGGGGGCTACACCTTC	CASSTGQGGYTF
-	-	TRBV5-1	TRBJ2-2	TGCGCCAGCAGCGGGCAGGGGAGCTTTCCCGGGGAGCTGTTTTTT	CASSGQGSFPGELFF
-	-	TRBV12-3/TRBV12-4	TRBJ2-4	TGTGCCAGCAGTTCGGCCAAAAACATTCAGTACTTC	CASSSAKNIQYF
-	-	TRBV29-1	TRBJ1-1	TGCAGCGTTTATGGAGGCCTGAGCACTGAAGCTTTCTTT	CSVYGGLSTEAFF
TRBD1	-	TRBV25-1	TRBJ2-7	TGTGCCAGCAGTAGACAGGGGAGCTACGAGCAGTACTTC	CASSRQGSYEQYF
TRBD1	-	TRBV20-1	TRBJ1-3	TGCAGTGCCAGACAGGGGGACACCATATATTTT	CSARQGDTIYF
-	-	TRBV28	TRBJ1-2	TGTGCCAGCAGTTCGGGGACTAACTATGGCTACACCTTC	CASSSGTNYGYTF
TRBD2	-	TRBV7-2	TRBJ2-7	TGTGCCAGCAGCATGTCTCACTCCCCTAGCGGCTACGAGCAGTACTTC	CASSMSHSPSGYEQYF
-	-	TRBV7-9	TRBJ1-4	TGTGCCAGCAGCGCGGATGCAACTAATGAAAAACTGTTTTTT	CASSADATNEKLFF
-	-	TRBV27	TRBJ1-5	TGTGCCAGCAGTCCCCACCCGGTAGATCAGCCCCAGCATTTT	CASSPHPVDQPQHF
TRBD1	-	TRBV27	TRBJ1-1	TGTGCCAGCAGTCCCTGGACAGGGGGTGGAGACACTGAAGCTTTCTTT	CASSPWTGGGDTEAFF
-	-	TRBV7-2	TRBJ2-7	TGTGCCAGCAGCTTGTTCGGCGAGCAGTACTTC	CASSLFGEQYF
TRBD1	-	TRBV30	TRBJ1-2	TGTGCCTGGTCTCGGGACAGGCCGAAGGGCTACACCTTC	CAWSRDRPKGYTF
TRBD1	-	TRBV5-1	TRBJ1-2	TGCGCCAGCAGCTCCTCGTTACAGGGGGCAAAAGGCTACACCTTC	CASSSSLQGAKGYTF
-	-	TRBV12-2	TRBJ2-7	TGTGCAAGTCAAAGACAGGAACACTACGAGCAGTACTTC	CASQRQEHYEQYF
-	-	TRBV20-1	TRBJ2-1	TGCAGTGGTCTAGCTCATGAGCAGTTCTTC	CSGLAHEQFF
TRBD2	-	TRBV5-6	TRBJ2-3	TGTGCCAGCAGCTTGGAACTAGCGGGAGGAGATACGCAGTATTTT	CASSLELAGGDTQYF
-	-	TRBV5-1	TRBJ2-2	TGCGCCAGCAGCTTGAAGGGAGGTAGTACCGGGGAGCTGTTTTTT	CASSLKGGSTGELFF
TRBD1	-	TRBV2	TRBJ1-5	TGTGCCAGCAGTCGAGGGGGCGGCAATCAGCCCCAGCATTTT	CASSRGGGNQPQHF
TRBD1	-	TRBV5-1	TRBJ1-1	TGCGCCAGCAGCACCACAGGGGCTGAAGCTTTCTTT	CASSTTGAEAFF
-	-	TRBV6-1	TRBJ2-2	TGTGCCAGCAGTGGGAGGACCGGTTCAATTACCGGGGAGCTGTTTTTT	CASSGRTGSITGELFF
TRBD1	-	TRBV25-1	TRBJ2-2	TGTGCCAGCAGTGAACCGGGACAGGGGAACACCGGGGAGCTGTTTTTT	CASSEPGQGNTGELFF
-	-	TRBV9	TRBJ1-4	TGTGCCAGCAGCGTAGGGGCAGGTACTAATGAAAAACTGTTTTTT	CASSVGAGTNEKLFF